The rows below give T cell receptor beta chains drawn from one sample of a study of cytomegalovirus exposure and HLA in healthy donors. The data were produced by immunoSEQ multiplex PCR, yet TCRdb's version contains in-frame clones alone and is incomplete. The ten most abundant clones cover about 1% of a sample with about 200,000 clones. Sample: PBMCs. The source is a girl aged 2 to 9 in good health and CMV-seropositive. Each CDR3 is given with its conserved first and last residue. The D gene is left open where the match is weak.

d_call: -
j_call: TRBJ1-2
v_call: TRBV19
cdr3_nt: TGTGCCAGTAAAATGCTGGCAGGAGGCCGGGATGGCTACACCTTC
cdr3_aa: CASKMLAGGRDGYTF

d_call: -
j_call: TRBJ1-1
v_call: TRBV7-9
cdr3_nt: TGTGCCAGCAGCCTAGTGGCAGGGCGATGGAAGAACACTGAAGCTTTCTTT
cdr3_aa: CASSLVAGRWKNTEAFF

d_call: TRBD1
j_call: TRBJ1-2
v_call: TRBV28
cdr3_nt: TGTGCCAGCAGTTGGGGGACAGGGCTTGGCTACACCTTC
cdr3_aa: CASSWGTGLGYTF

d_call: TRBD2
j_call: TRBJ2-7
v_call: TRBV7-2
cdr3_nt: TGTGCCAGCAGCCCCGGGACTAGCGGGAGCGAGCAGTACTTC
cdr3_aa: CASSPGTSGSEQYF

d_call: TRBD2
j_call: TRBJ2-3
v_call: TRBV11-1
cdr3_nt: TGTGCCAGCAGCCCCGGGACTAGCCCCGGAGCGCAGTATTTT
cdr3_aa: CASSPGTSPGAQYF

d_call: TRBD2
j_call: TRBJ2-5
v_call: TRBV5-1
cdr3_nt: TGCGCCAGCAGCCCTAGCGGGGAGACCCAGTACTTC
cdr3_aa: CASSPSGETQYF

d_call: -
j_call: TRBJ2-3
v_call: TRBV4-2
cdr3_nt: TGTGCCAGCAGCCGCGCGAAAATAGCGCCAGACGTTAGCACAGATACGCAGTATTTT
cdr3_aa: CASSRAKIAPDVSTDTQYF

d_call: TRBD2
j_call: TRBJ2-3
v_call: TRBV7-2
cdr3_nt: TGTGCCAGCAGCTTAGCCCTAGCGGGAGGAAACACAGATACGCAGTATTTT
cdr3_aa: CASSLALAGGNTDTQYF

d_call: -
j_call: TRBJ1-2
v_call: TRBV6-5
cdr3_nt: TGTGCCAGCAGGCACGTACAGGAAAACTATGGCTACACCTTC
cdr3_aa: CASRHVQENYGYTF

d_call: -
j_call: TRBJ2-7
v_call: TRBV27
cdr3_nt: TGTGCCAGCAGTTCCTCAAGCGGAAACCCCTACGAGCAGTACTTC
cdr3_aa: CASSSSSGNPYEQYF

d_call: -
j_call: TRBJ2-7
v_call: TRBV28
cdr3_nt: TGTGCCAGCAGCCCCGACACAACTTACTACGAGCAGTACTTC
cdr3_aa: CASSPDTTYYEQYF

d_call: TRBD1
j_call: TRBJ1-4
v_call: TRBV30
cdr3_nt: TGTGCCTGGACCCGGACAGGGGGAGGTGAAAAACTGTTTTTT
cdr3_aa: CAWTRTGGGEKLFF

d_call: TRBD2
j_call: TRBJ2-7
v_call: TRBV7-7
cdr3_nt: TGTGCTAGCAGCTTAGGATCTAGCGGGAGCGACGAGCAGTACTTC
cdr3_aa: CASSLGSSGSDEQYF

d_call: -
j_call: TRBJ2-1
v_call: TRBV28
cdr3_nt: TGTGCCAGCAGTTTTCCGGGACTCAGGTCCGATCACAATGAGCAGTTCTTC
cdr3_aa: CASSFPGLRSDHNEQFF

d_call: -
j_call: TRBJ1-5
v_call: TRBV28
cdr3_nt: TGTGCCAGCAGTTTACTGGGGACTGGCAATCAGCCCCAGCATTTT
cdr3_aa: CASSLLGTGNQPQHF

d_call: -
j_call: TRBJ2-5
v_call: TRBV7-9
cdr3_nt: TGTGCCAGCAGCCAGGTAGAGACCCAGTACTTC
cdr3_aa: CASSQVETQYF

d_call: TRBD1
j_call: TRBJ2-7
v_call: TRBV28
cdr3_nt: TGTGCCAGCATTGGACAGGGGGCTACCTACGAGCAGTACTTC
cdr3_aa: CASIGQGATYEQYF

d_call: TRBD1
j_call: TRBJ2-6
v_call: TRBV9
cdr3_nt: TGTGCCAGCAGGACCCGGGACAGGGGGGTAGGGGCCAACGTCCTGACTTTC
cdr3_aa: CASRTRDRGVGANVLTF

d_call: -
j_call: TRBJ1-1
v_call: TRBV29-1
cdr3_nt: TGCAGCGTTGGCAGGGAGGTCTATGGAGAAGCTTTCTTT
cdr3_aa: CSVGREVYGEAFF

d_call: TRBD2
j_call: TRBJ2-7
v_call: TRBV18
cdr3_nt: TGTGCCAGCTCAACCCTTTCAGCGGGAGCCAACTCCTACGAGCAGTACTTC
cdr3_aa: CASSTLSAGANSYEQYF

d_call: -
j_call: TRBJ2-3
v_call: TRBV6-4
cdr3_nt: TGTGCCAGCGGGGATACCAAGGACAGCTCTTCCACAGATACGCAGTATTTT
cdr3_aa: CASGDTKDSSSTDTQYF

d_call: TRBD2
j_call: TRBJ2-1
v_call: TRBV28
cdr3_nt: TGTGCCAGCAAAGAACTAGCGGGAGGGCCGTCCTTTGATGAGCAGTTCTTC
cdr3_aa: CASKELAGGPSFDEQFF

d_call: TRBD2
j_call: TRBJ2-1
v_call: TRBV28
cdr3_nt: TGTGCCAGCAGGGGCCCTAGCGGGAGTAGCAATGAGCAGTTCTTC
cdr3_aa: CASRGPSGSSNEQFF

d_call: -
j_call: TRBJ2-7
v_call: TRBV29-1
cdr3_nt: TGCAGCGTTGTGAGGACAGACGGGGAGCAGTACTTC
cdr3_aa: CSVVRTDGEQYF

d_call: -
j_call: TRBJ1-4
v_call: TRBV25-1
cdr3_nt: TGTGCCAGCAGTGAAGGAGTGGAAGGACTTAGCGAAAAACTGTTTTTT
cdr3_aa: CASSEGVEGLSEKLFF

d_call: -
j_call: TRBJ2-1
v_call: TRBV27
cdr3_nt: TGTGCCAGCAGTACGGGAACAGGGTCCTACAATGAGCAGTTCTTC
cdr3_aa: CASSTGTGSYNEQFF

d_call: TRBD2
j_call: TRBJ2-7
v_call: TRBV27
cdr3_nt: TGTGCCAGCAGGCGACTAGCGGGAGTATGGGAGCAGTACTTC
cdr3_aa: CASRRLAGVWEQYF

d_call: -
j_call: TRBJ1-2
v_call: TRBV6-5
cdr3_nt: TGTGCCAGCAGTTATCTGGGCCACGGCTACACCTTC
cdr3_aa: CASSYLGHGYTF

d_call: -
j_call: TRBJ1-5
v_call: TRBV28
cdr3_nt: TGTGCCAGCAGTTTCCCCCTGACAGTGAAGGGCAATCAGCCCCAGCATTTT
cdr3_aa: CASSFPLTVKGNQPQHF

d_call: TRBD1
j_call: TRBJ1-2
v_call: TRBV27
cdr3_nt: TGTGCCAGCAGTTTATCCAGGACAGGGGTTAACTATGGCTACACCTTC
cdr3_aa: CASSLSRTGVNYGYTF

d_call: -
j_call: TRBJ2-5
v_call: TRBV5-1
cdr3_nt: TGCGCCAGCAGCTTTGACAGGGACTCAAACCAAGAGACCCAGTACTTC
cdr3_aa: CASSFDRDSNQETQYF

d_call: -
j_call: TRBJ2-7
v_call: TRBV28
cdr3_nt: TGTGCCAGCAGTTTGTCCACAAGCGGAACCTACGAGCAGTACTTC
cdr3_aa: CASSLSTSGTYEQYF

d_call: -
j_call: TRBJ1-1
v_call: TRBV20-1
cdr3_nt: TGCAGTGCTAGAATGGGGGCTGGGGCTTTCTTT
cdr3_aa: CSARMGAGAFF

d_call: -
j_call: TRBJ2-2
v_call: TRBV6-5
cdr3_nt: TGTGCCAGCAGTTACTTTCTATATCGGGAGCTGTTTTTT
cdr3_aa: CASSYFLYRELFF

d_call: TRBD2
j_call: TRBJ2-1
v_call: TRBV11-2
cdr3_nt: TGTGCCAGCAGCTTATTCTTGCTAGCGGGAGACGAGCAGTTCTTC
cdr3_aa: CASSLFLLAGDEQFF

d_call: TRBD2
j_call: TRBJ2-3
v_call: TRBV10-2
cdr3_nt: TGCGCCAGCAGTTTACTAGCGGCCGGCACAGATACGCAGTATTTT
cdr3_aa: CASSLLAAGTDTQYF

d_call: -
j_call: TRBJ2-3
v_call: TRBV28
cdr3_nt: TGTGCCAGCAGTTCAATTGCGGGGGCGATGCGGGCAGATACGCAGTATTTT
cdr3_aa: CASSSIAGAMRADTQYF

d_call: TRBD1
j_call: TRBJ1-1
v_call: TRBV15
cdr3_nt: TGTGCCACCAGCAGAGATCTAGGACAGGGGGTTAGGAACACTGAAGCTTTCTTT
cdr3_aa: CATSRDLGQGVRNTEAFF

d_call: -
j_call: TRBJ2-3
v_call: TRBV9
cdr3_nt: TGTGCCAGCAGCGAGGGAGGGGCAGGGGTCAAAGATACGCAGTATTTT
cdr3_aa: CASSEGGAGVKDTQYF

d_call: -
j_call: TRBJ2-1
v_call: TRBV7-9
cdr3_nt: TGTGCCAGCAGCTTTCGAGGGAGGCCCTATGAGCAGTTCTTC
cdr3_aa: CASSFRGRPYEQFF